In its sample, the clone carrying this T cell receptor (beta chain) was seen once. Produced via immunoSEQ multiplex PCR; TCRdb's table is partial and in-frame only. Here the sample spans about 70,000 clones, roughly 85% being singletons. The data stem from a study of blood T cell repertoires in COVID-19. There are 17 residues in the CDR3. The ends lost 4 bases at V and 2 bases at J; junction bases unmatched: 7. Germline V gene data show CDR1 as KGHDR and CDR2 as SFDVKD. The chain carries TRBV24-1 and TRBJ1-2, with 12 bases lining up with TRBD1. The receptor's source is a man aged 80 or over with acute or convalescent COVID-19. The sample comprised peripheral blood. CDR3 nucleotide sequence: TGTGCCACCAGTGACTCTGGGACAGGGGGCGCGAACTATGGCTACACCTTC. It yields the protein CATSDSGTGGANYGYTF.